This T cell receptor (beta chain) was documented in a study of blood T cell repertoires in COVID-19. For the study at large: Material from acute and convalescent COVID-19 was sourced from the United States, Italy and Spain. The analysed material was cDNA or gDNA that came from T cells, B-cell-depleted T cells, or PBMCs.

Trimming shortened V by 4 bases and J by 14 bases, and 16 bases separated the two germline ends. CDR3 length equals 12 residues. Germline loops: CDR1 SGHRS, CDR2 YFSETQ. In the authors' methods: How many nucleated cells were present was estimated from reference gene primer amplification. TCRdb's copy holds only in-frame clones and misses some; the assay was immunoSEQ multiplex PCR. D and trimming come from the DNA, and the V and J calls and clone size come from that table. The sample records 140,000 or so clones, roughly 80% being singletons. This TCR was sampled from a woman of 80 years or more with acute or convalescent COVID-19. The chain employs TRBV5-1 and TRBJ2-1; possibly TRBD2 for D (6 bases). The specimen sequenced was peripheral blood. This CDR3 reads CASSPGLHLEFF. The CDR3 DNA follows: TGCGCCAGCAGCCCGGGACTCCATTTGGAGTTCTTC.